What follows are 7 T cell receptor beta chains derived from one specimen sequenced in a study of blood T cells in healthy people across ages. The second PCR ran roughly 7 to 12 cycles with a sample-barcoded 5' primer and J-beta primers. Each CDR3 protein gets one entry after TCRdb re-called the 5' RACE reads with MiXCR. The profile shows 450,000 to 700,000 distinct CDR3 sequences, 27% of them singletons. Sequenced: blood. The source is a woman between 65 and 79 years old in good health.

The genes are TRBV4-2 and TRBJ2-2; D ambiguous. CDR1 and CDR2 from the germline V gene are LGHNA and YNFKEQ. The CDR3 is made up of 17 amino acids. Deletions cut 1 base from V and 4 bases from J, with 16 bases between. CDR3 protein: CASSQGDRRGGTGELFF. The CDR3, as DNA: TGTGCCAGCAGCCAAGGAGATCGTAGAGGTGGCACCGGGGAGCTGTTTTTT.

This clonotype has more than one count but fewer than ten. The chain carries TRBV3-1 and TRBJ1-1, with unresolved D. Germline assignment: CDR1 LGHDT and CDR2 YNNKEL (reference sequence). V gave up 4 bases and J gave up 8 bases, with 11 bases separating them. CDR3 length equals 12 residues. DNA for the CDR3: TGTGCCAGCAGCCGCGGCAGGAGAGAAGCTTTCTTT. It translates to CASSRGRREAFF.

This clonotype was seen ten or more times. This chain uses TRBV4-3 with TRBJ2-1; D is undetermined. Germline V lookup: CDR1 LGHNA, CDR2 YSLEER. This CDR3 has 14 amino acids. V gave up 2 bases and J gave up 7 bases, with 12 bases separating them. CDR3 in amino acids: CASSQLTGDNEQFF. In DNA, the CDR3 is TGCGCCAGCAGCCAACTTACGGGCGATAATGAGCAGTTCTTC.

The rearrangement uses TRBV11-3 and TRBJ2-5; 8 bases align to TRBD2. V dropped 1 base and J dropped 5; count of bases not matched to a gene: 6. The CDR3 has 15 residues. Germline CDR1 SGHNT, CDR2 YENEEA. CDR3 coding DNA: TGTGCCAGCAGCTTAGCTCAGAGCGGGGGTGAGACCCAGTACTTC. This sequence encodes CASSLAQSGGETQYF.

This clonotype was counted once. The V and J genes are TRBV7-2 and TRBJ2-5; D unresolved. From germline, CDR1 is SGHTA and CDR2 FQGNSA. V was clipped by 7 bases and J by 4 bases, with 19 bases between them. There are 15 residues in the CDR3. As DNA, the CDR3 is TGTGCCAGCACCTCACAGTCATTTAACCGAGAGACCCAGTACTTC. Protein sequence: CASTSQSFNRETQYF. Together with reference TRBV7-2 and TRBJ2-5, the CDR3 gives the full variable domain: GAGVSQSPSNKVTEKGKDVELRCDPISGHTALYWYRQSLGQGLEFLIYFQGNSAPDKSGLPSDRFSAERTGGSVSTLTIQRTQQEDSAVYLCASTSQSFNRETQYFGPGTRLLVL.

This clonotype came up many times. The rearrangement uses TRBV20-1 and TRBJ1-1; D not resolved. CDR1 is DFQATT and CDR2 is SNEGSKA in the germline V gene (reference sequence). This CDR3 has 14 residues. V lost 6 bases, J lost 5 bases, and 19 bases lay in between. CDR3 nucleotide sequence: TGCAGTGCACGTCGGCTTGGCCCGGGGACTGAAGCTTTCTTT. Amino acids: CSARRLGPGTEAFF.

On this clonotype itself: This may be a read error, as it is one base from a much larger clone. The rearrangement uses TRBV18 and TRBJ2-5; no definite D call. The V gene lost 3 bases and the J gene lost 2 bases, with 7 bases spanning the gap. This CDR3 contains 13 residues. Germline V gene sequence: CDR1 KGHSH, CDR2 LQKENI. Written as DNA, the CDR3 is TGTGCCAGCTCACCGGAAATTCAAGAGACCCAGTACTTC. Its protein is CASSPEIQETQYF.